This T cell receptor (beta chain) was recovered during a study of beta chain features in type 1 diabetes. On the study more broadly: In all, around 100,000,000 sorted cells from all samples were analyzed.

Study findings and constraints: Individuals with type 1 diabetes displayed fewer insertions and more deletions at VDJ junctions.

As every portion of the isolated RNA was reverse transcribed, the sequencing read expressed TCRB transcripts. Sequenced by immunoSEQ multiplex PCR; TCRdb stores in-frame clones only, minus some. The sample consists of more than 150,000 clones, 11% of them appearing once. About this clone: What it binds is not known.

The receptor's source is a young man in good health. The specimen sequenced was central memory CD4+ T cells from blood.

This CDR3 is CASSFPDFRETQYF. Here the CDR3 DNA reads TGTGCCAGCAGCTTCCCGGATTTCAGAGAGACCCAGTACTTC. This chain uses TRBV5-4 with TRBJ2-5; D call uncertain. Looked up from germline, CDR1 is SGHNT and CDR2 is YYREEE (reference sequence). This CDR3 has 14 residues. The V and J ends lost 2 bases and 4 bases respectively, with 12 bases between them. Full variable domain (remainder filled in from reference TRBV5-4 and TRBJ2-5): ETGVTQSPTHLIKTRGQQVTLRCSSQSGHNTVSWYQQALGQGPQFIFQYYREEENGRGNFPPRFSGLQFPNYSSELNVNALELDDSALYLCASSFPDFRETQYFGPGTRLLVL.